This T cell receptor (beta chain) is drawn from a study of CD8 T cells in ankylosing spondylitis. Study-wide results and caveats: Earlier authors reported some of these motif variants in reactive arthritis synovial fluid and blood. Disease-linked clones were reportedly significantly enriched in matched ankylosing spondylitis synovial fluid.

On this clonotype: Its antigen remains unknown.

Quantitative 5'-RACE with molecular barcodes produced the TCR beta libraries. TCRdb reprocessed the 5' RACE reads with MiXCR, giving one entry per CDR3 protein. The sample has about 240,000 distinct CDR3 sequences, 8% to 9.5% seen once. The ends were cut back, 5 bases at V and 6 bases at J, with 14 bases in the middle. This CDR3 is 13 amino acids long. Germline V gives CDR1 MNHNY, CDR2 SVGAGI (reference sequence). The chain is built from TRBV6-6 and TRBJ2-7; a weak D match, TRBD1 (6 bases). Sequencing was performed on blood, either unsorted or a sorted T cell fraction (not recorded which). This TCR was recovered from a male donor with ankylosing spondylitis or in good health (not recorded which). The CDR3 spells CASSPTPGVEQYF. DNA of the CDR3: TGTGCCAGCAGTCCAACCCCAGGGGTCGAGCAGTACTTC.